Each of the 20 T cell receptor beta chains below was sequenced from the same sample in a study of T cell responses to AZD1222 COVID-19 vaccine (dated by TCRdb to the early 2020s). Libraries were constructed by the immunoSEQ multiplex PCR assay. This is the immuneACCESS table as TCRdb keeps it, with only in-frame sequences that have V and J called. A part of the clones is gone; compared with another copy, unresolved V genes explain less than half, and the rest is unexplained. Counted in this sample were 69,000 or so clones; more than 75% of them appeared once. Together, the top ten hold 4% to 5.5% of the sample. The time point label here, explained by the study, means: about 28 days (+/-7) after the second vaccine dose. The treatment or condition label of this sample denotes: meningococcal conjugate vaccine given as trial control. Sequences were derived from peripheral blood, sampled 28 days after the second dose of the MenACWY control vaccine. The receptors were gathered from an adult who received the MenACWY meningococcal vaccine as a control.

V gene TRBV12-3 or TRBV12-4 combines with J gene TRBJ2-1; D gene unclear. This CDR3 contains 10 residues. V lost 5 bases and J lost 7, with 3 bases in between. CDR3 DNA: TGTGCCAGCAGTGTTAATGAGCAGTTCTTC. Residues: CASSVNEQFF.

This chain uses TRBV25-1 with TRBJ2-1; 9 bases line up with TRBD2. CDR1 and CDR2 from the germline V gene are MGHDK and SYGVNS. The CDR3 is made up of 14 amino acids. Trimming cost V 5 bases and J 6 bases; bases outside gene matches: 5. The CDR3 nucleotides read TGTGCCAGCAGTTTAGCGGGAGAGGGCAATGAGCAGTTCTTC. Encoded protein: CASSLAGEGNEQFF.

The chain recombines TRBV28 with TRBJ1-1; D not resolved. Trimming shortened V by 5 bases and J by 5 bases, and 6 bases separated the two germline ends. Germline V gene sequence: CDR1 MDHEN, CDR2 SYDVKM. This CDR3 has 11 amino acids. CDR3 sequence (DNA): TGTGCCAGCAGTCCCCGTACTGAAGCTTTCTTT. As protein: CASSPRTEAFF.

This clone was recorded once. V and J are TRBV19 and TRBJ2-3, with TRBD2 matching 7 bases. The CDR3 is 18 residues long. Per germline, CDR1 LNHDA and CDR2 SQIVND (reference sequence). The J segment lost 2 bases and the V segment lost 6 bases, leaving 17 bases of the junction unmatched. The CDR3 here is CASSPSVAGSGYTDTQYF. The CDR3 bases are TGTGCCAGTAGCCCTTCCGTCGCGGGTAGCGGGTACACAGATACGCAGTATTTT.

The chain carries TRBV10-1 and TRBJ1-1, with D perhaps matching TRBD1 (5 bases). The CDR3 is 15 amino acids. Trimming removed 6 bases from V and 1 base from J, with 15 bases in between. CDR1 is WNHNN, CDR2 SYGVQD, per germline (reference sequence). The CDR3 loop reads CASRDPGLSNTEAFF. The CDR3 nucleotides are TGCGCCAGCAGGGACCCGGGACTTTCGAACACTGAAGCTTTCTTT.

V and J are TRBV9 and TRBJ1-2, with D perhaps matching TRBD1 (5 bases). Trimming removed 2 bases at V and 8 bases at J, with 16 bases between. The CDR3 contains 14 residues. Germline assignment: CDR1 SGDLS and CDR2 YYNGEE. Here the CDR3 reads CASSVRQRLNGYTF. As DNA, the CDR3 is TGTGCCAGCAGCGTGCGACAGAGACTCAACGGCTACACCTTC. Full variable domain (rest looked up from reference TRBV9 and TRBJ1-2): DSGVTQTPKHLITATGQRVTLRCSPRSGDLSVYWYQQSLDQGLQFLIQYYNGEERAKGNILERFSAQQFPDLHSELNLSSLELGDSALYFCASSVRQRLNGYTFGSGTRLTVV.

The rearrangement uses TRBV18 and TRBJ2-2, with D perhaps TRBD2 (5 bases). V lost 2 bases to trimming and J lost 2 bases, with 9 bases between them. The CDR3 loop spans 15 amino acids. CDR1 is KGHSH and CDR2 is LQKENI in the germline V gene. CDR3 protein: CASSPLTGNTGELFF. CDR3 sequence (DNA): TGTGCCAGCTCACCATTAACGGGAAACACCGGGGAGCTGTTTTTT. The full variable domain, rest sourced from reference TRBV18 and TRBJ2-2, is NAGVMQNPRHLVRRRGQEARLRCSPMKGHSHVYWYRQLPEEGLKFMVYLQKENIIDESGMPKERFSAEFPKEGPSILRIQQVVRGDSAAYFCASSPLTGNTGELFFGEGSRLTVL.

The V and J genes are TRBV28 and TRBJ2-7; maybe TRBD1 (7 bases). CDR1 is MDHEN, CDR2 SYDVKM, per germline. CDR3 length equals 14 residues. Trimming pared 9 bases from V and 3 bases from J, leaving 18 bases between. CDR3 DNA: TGTGCCAGTTGGGCGGGACAGCTAAACTACGAGCAGTACTTC. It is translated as CASWAGQLNYEQYF.

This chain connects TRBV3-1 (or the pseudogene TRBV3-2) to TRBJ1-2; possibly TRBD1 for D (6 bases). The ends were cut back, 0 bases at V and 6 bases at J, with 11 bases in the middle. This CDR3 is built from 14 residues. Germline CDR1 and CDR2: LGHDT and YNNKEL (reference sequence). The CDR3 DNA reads TGTGCCAGCAGCCAAGAGTCAGGGGTGCATGGCTACACCTTC. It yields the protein CASSQESGVHGYTF.

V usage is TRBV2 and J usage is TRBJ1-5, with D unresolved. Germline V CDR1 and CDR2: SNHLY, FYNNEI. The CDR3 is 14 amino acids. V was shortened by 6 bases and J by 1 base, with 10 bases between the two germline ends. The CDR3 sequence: CASRADNSNQPQHF. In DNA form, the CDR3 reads TGTGCCAGCAGAGCCGACAACAGCAATCAGCCCCAGCATTTT.

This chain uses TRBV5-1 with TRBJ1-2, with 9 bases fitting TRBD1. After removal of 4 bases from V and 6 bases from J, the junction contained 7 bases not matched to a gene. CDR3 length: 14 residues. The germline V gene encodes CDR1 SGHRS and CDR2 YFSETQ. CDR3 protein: CASSPQTGGNGYTF. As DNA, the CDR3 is TGCGCCAGCAGCCCACAGACAGGGGGGAATGGCTACACCTTC.

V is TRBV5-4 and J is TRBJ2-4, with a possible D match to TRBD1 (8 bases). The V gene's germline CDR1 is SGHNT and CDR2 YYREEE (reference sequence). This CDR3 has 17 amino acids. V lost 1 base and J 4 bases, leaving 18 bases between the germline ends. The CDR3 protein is CASSLSTGGVPKNIQYF. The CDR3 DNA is TGTGCCAGCAGCTTGAGCACAGGGGGGGTTCCTAAAAACATTCAGTACTTC. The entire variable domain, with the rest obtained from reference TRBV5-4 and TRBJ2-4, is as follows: ETGVTQSPTHLIKTRGQQVTLRCSSQSGHNTVSWYQQALGQGPQFIFQYYREEENGRGNFPPRFSGLQFPNYSSELNVNALELDDSALYLCASSLSTGGVPKNIQYFGAGTRLSVL.

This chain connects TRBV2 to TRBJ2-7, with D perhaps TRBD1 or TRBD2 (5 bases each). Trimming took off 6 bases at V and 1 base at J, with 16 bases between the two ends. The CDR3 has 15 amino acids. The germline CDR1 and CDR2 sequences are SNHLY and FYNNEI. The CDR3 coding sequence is TGTGCCAGCAGATATTTTAAAGAGGGGTCCTACGAGCAGTACTTC. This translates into CASRYFKEGSYEQYF.

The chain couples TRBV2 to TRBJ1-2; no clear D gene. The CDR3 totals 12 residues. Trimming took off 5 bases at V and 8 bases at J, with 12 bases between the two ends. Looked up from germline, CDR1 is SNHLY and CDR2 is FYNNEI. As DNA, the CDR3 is TGTGCCAGCAGTTATGCGGCGACGGGCTACACCTTC. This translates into CASSYAATGYTF.

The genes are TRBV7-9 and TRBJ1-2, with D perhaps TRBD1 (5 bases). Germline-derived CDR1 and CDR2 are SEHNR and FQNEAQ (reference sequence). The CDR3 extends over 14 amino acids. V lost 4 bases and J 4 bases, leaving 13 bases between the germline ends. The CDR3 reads CASSSGQGGYGYTF. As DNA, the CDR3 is TGTGCCAGCAGCTCAGGCCAGGGAGGCTATGGCTACACCTTC.

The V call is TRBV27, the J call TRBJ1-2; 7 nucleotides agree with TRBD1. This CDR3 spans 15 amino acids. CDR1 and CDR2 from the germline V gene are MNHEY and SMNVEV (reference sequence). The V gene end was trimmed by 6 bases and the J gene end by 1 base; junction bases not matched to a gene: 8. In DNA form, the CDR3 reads TGTGCCAGCAGCGACAGACAGGGCCTTAACTATGGCTACACCTTC. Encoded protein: CASSDRQGLNYGYTF.

CDR3 in DNA: TGTGGGACAGGAATCGGAGAGTATGGCTACACCTTC. It codes for CGTGIGEYGYTF. The rearrangement uses TRBV6-5 and TRBJ1-2; 7 positions agree with TRBD1. CDR1 is MNHEY and CDR2 is SVGAGI in the germline V gene. The CDR3 has 12 amino acids.

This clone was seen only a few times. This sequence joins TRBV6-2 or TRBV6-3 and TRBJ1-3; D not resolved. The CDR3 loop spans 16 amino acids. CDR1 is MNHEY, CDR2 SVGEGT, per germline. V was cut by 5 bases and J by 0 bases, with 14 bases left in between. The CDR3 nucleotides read TGTGCCAGCAGTCACGTCCGACCGGGCTCTGGAAACACCATATATTTT. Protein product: CASSHVRPGSGNTIYF.

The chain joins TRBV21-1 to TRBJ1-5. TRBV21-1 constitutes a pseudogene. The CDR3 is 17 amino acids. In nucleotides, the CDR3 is TGTGCCAGCAGCAAAGGGTTCGCCTACACTCACAATCAGCCCCAGCATTTT. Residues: CASSKGFAYTHNQPQHF.

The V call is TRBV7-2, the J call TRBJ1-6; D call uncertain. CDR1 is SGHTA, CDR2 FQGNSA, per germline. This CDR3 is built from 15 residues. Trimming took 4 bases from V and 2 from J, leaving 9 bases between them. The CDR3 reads CASSSRPPYNSPLHF. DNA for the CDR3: TGTGCCAGCAGCTCCCGACCTCCCTATAATTCACCCCTCCACTTT.